Below are 24 T cell receptor beta chains sequenced from a single sample in a study of Graves' ophthalmopathy and Graves' hyperthyroidism. Researchers took RNA transcripts and amplified TCR beta CDR3 regions from them. First-round RT-PCR employed HTBI primers, with a second-round multiplex PCR after it. Each CDR3 protein is one row after TCRdb ran MiXCR on the multiplex PCR reads. In the table there are 500,000 to 600,000 distinct CDR3 sequences, approximately 37% of which are singletons. Sequenced input: peripheral blood or thyroid tissue (not recorded which). Receptors originate from an adult man with Graves' hyperthyroidism.

The chain recombines TRBV5-6 with TRBJ1-5; D uncertain. The CDR3 is 15 residues long. The V gene's germline CDR1 is SGHDT and CDR2 YYEEEE. Trimming removed 4 bases from V and 3 bases from J, with 14 bases in between. CDR3 amino acids: CASSLIAGNNQPQHF. CDR3 DNA sequence: TGTGCCAGCAGCCTGATAGCGGGCAACAATCAGCCCCAGCATTTT. The variable domain in full, with the rest retrieved from reference TRBV5-6 and TRBJ1-5, is DAGVTQSPTHLIKTRGQQVTLRCSPKSGHDTVSWYQQALGQGPQFIFQYYEEEERQRGNFPDRFSGHQFPNYSSELNVNALLLGDSALYLCASSLIAGNNQPQHFGDGTRLSIL.

The chain combines TRBV30 with TRBJ1-6; the match to TRBD1 covers 7 bases. CDR3 length: 13 residues. Germline lookup yields CDR1 GTSNPN and CDR2 SVGIG (reference sequence). V shed 3 bases and J 9 bases; nucleotides not matched to a gene: 5. CDR3 protein: CAWRSSGGSPLHF. CDR3 sequence (DNA): TGTGCCTGGAGATCTTCAGGGGGTTCACCCCTCCACTTT. Using reference TRBV30 and TRBJ1-6 for the parts outside the CDR3, the full variable domain is SQTIHQWPATLVQPVGSPLSLECTVEGTSNPNLYWYRQAAGRGLQLLFYSVGIGQISSEVPQNLSASRPQDRQFILSSKKLLLSDSGFYLCAWRSSGGSPLHFGNGTRLTVT.

Regarding this clonotype: Its ends do not fully match the called genes, so a read error is possible. J is TRBJ2-5 and V is TRBV29-1; 7 nucleotides align to TRBD2. The germline CDR1 and CDR2 sequences are SQVTM and ANQGSEA. The CDR3 runs to 9 residues. As DNA, the CDR3 is TGCAGCGTCTCCTCCGGGGGGATCTTC. Translated, it gives CSVSSGGIF.

This clonotype was seen ten or more times. This sequence joins TRBV20-1 and TRBJ1-2; D gene ambiguous. The CDR3 extends over 11 amino acids. V lost 3 bases to trimming and J lost 8 bases, with 10 bases between them. CDR1 and CDR2 (germline): DFQATT, SNEGSKA (reference sequence). The CDR3 DNA reads TGCAGTGCTAGGGCTTTTGGCGGCTACACCTTC. It is translated as CSARAFGGYTF.

On this clonotype: Just one base apart from a much larger clone, this may be a read error. The V call is TRBV29-1, the J call TRBJ1-1; D is possibly TRBD1 (6 bases). Between the trimmed V and J ends, which lost 6 bases and 8 bases, there was a span of 16 bases. The germline gives CDR1 SQVTM, CDR2 ANQGSEA. The CDR3 consists of 12 residues. The CDR3 loop reads CSVGAGVYEAFF. As DNA, the CDR3 is TGCAGCGTAGGGGCAGGGGTCTACGAAGCTTTCTTT.

The chain employs TRBV7-9 and TRBJ2-7; a possible D gene is TRBD1 (5 bases). Germline V gene sequence: CDR1 SEHNR, CDR2 FQNEAQ (reference sequence). This CDR3 has 15 amino acids. Trimming stripped 5 bases from V and 2 bases from J, with 16 bases between. CDR3 sequence: CASSPGPGLPYEQYF. Here the CDR3 DNA reads TGTGCCAGCAGCCCCGGCCCAGGGCTCCCCTACGAGCAGTACTTC.

The chain uses TRBV11-1 and TRBJ2-3; possibly TRBD1 for D (6 bases). Germline V gene lookup returns CDR1 SGHAT and CDR2 FQDESV (reference sequence). There are 15 residues in the CDR3. V lost 5 bases to trimming and J lost 0 bases, with 12 bases between them. Here the CDR3 DNA reads TGTGCCAGCAGCGACGGACAGTCTAGCACAGATACGCAGTATTTT. The encoded protein is CASSDGQSSTDTQYF.

The table lists this clonotype with many counts. The V gene is TRBV15, the J gene TRBJ1-2; possibly TRBD1 for D (6 bases). The CDR3 consists of 14 residues. CDR1 is LNHNV and CDR2 is YYDKDF in the germline V gene (reference sequence). The ends were cut back, 4 bases at V and 4 bases at J, with 13 bases in the middle. The CDR3: CATSTDRKAYGYTF. CDR3 DNA sequence: TGTGCCACCAGCACCGACAGGAAGGCCTATGGCTACACCTTC.

This sequence joins TRBV7-9 and TRBJ1-4; TRBD1 aligns across 7 bases. With V trimmed by 5 bases and J by 4 bases, 7 bases remained unmatched. The CDR3 covers 15 residues. Per the germline V gene, CDR1 is SEHNR and CDR2 is FQNEAQ (reference sequence). CDR3 loop: CASSLLRDSNEKLFF. In DNA form, the CDR3 reads TGTGCCAGCAGCCTTCTAAGGGACAGTAATGAAAAACTGTTTTTT.

This clonotype turned up a few times. V gene TRBV6-1 combines with J gene TRBJ1-1, with D possibly matching TRBD1 (6 bases). V lost 5 bases, J lost 0 bases, and 19 bases lay in between. This CDR3 is 17 amino acids long. The germline V gene encodes CDR1 MNHNS and CDR2 SASEGT. The chain's CDR3 is CASSLLRGAEMNTEAFF. Written as DNA, the CDR3 is TGTGCCAGCAGTCTTCTACGGGGGGCTGAAATGAACACTGAAGCTTTCTTT.

This clonotype has only a few counts. The chain is built from TRBV3-1 and TRBJ2-5, with D perhaps being TRBD1 or TRBD2 (6 bases each). Trimming took off 8 bases at V and 5 bases at J, with 18 bases between the two ends. Germline lookup yields CDR1 LGHDT and CDR2 YNNKEL (reference sequence). The CDR3 is made up of 14 amino acids. CDR3 amino acids: CASGGTLAEETQYF. DNA of the CDR3: TGTGCCAGCGGGGGGACATTGGCGGAGGAGACCCAGTACTTC.

This chain uses TRBV7-2 with TRBJ2-7; the D gene is possibly TRBD2 (6 bases). The germline V gene encodes CDR1 SGHTA and CDR2 FQGNSA. V lost 4 bases, J lost 0 bases, and 7 bases lay in between. The CDR3 has 13 residues. CDR3 region: CASSWGDSYEQYF. In DNA form, the CDR3 reads TGTGCCAGCAGCTGGGGGGACTCCTACGAGCAGTACTTC.

In this sample, this clonotype turned up a few times. The J gene is TRBJ1-5, the V gene TRBV28; D may be TRBD1 (5 bases). The V gene lost 6 bases and the J gene lost 9 bases, with 15 bases spanning the gap. Germline V gene sequence: CDR1 MDHEN, CDR2 SYDVKM. This CDR3 contains 13 residues. Written as DNA, the CDR3 is TGTGCCAGCAGAGTGCAGGGAAGCCGGCCCCAGCATTTT. The encoded protein is CASRVQGSRPQHF.

On this clonotype itself: This may arise from a read error, as a much more abundant clone is one base away. V gene TRBV14 combines with J gene TRBJ2-6, with TRBD1 matching over 10 bases. V shed 4 bases, J shed 5 bases, and the junction held 8 bases outside the gene matches. The CDR3 is 17 amino acids. Germline CDR1 SGHDN, CDR2 FVKESK. The CDR3 protein is CASSPPDRGPRANVLTF. The CDR3 region has the DNA TGTGCCAGCAGCCCACCCGACAGGGGGCCCAGGGCCAACGTCCTGACTTTC.

Comment on this clonotype: The conserved closing phenylalanine or tryptophan is absent in this CDR3, likely reflecting a read error. The chain employs TRBV7-3 and TRBJ2-5, with D possibly called TRBD1 or TRBD2 (5 bases each). Germline V gene lookup returns CDR1 SGHTA and CDR2 FQGTGA. CDR3 length equals 12 residues. The V gene lost 4 bases and the J gene lost 11 bases, with 14 bases spanning the gap. The DNA of the CDR3 is TGTGCCAGCAGCTCGGAGGACAATGAGCAGTACTCC. Translated, it gives CASSSEDNEQYS.

This clonotype has a count of ten or more. The J gene is TRBJ2-5, the V gene TRBV7-8; 11 bases map to TRBD2. Germline trimming cut 1 base from V and 2 bases from J; bases unmatched to any gene: 9. This CDR3 has 18 residues. CDR1 SGHVS and CDR2 FQNEAQ come from the germline V gene. CDR3 sequence: CASSLESSGGLTQETQYF. In nucleotides, the CDR3 is TGTGCCAGCAGCTTAGAGTCTAGCGGGGGGCTAACACAAGAGACCCAGTACTTC.

This clonotype has at least ten counts. The V and J genes are TRBV10-3 and TRBJ1-1; 7 bases map to TRBD1. With 6 bases clipped from V and 3 bases from J, the junction kept 10 bases outside the gene matches. This CDR3 comprises 15 residues. Looked up from germline, CDR1 is ENHRY and CDR2 is SYGVKD. The CDR3 bases are TGTGCCATCAGGGCCCAGGGGGGTAGGTACACTGAAGCTTTCTTT. This sequence encodes CAIRAQGGRYTEAFF.

The chain carries TRBV10-3 and TRBJ1-1, with 8 positions matching TRBD1. Germline CDR1 is ENHRY and CDR2 is SYGVKD. The V and J ends lost 10 bases and 5 bases, in that order; junction bases with no gene match: 12. This CDR3 has 14 residues. The CDR3 loop is CASRSGQGDTEAFF. The CDR3 nucleotides are TGTGCCAGCAGATCTGGACAGGGCGATACTGAAGCTTTCTTT.

To note about this clonotype: A read error may be the cause here, since a much bigger clone is one base away. The chain combines TRBV5-1 with TRBJ1-4, with D uncertain. Germline V lookup: CDR1 SGHRS, CDR2 YFSETQ. The length of the CDR3 is 15 residues. CDR3 DNA: TGCGCCAGCAGCTTGAGTACAGCTACTAATGAAGAACTGTTTTTT. Amino acids: CASSLSTATNEELFF.

This chain uses TRBV29-1 with TRBJ2-7, with D possibly TRBD2 on 5 matching bases. There are 16 residues in the CDR3. Trimming left V 1 base short and J 1 base short, with 17 bases between. Looked up from germline, CDR1 is SQVTM and CDR2 is ANQGSEA. The CDR3 region has the DNA TGCAGCGTTGAAGTCATCAAGGGTCCGGGGTCCTACGAGCAGTACTTC. Translating it yields CSVEVIKGPGSYEQYF.

This clonotype occurred many times. J is TRBJ1-1 and V is TRBV2; TRBD1 agrees at 7 bases. This CDR3 has 14 residues. Germline V gives CDR1 SNHLY, CDR2 FYNNEI. V was pared by 4 bases and J by 5 bases, with 7 bases of the junction left unmatched. The CDR3: CASSGEGARTEAFF. The CDR3 DNA reads as TGTGCCAGCAGTGGTGAGGGGGCAAGGACTGAAGCTTTCTTT.

This clonotype has a count of ten or more. The V and J genes are TRBV5-1 and TRBJ2-6; D call uncertain. From germline, CDR1 is SGHRS and CDR2 YFSETQ. V was trimmed by 4 bases and J by 4 bases, leaving 6 bases between them. The CDR3 spans 13 residues. The CDR3 here is CASSPEGANVLTF. CDR3 nucleotides: TGCGCCAGCAGCCCCGAGGGGGCCAACGTCCTGACTTTC.

The rearrangement uses TRBV3-1 and TRBJ1-1; TRBD1 agrees at 8 bases. In germline, CDR1 is LGHDT, CDR2 YNNKEL (reference sequence). V lost 1 base, J lost 2 bases, and 6 bases stayed unmatched. The CDR3 extends over 16 amino acids. The CDR3 DNA is TGTGCCAGCAGCCAAGCCCGGACAGGGCTTAACACTGAAGCTTTCTTT. Its protein is CASSQARTGLNTEAFF.

The V and J genes are TRBV7-9 and TRBJ2-3; D not certain. The V gene's germline CDR1 is SEHNR and CDR2 FQNEAQ (reference sequence). Trimming removed 3 bases at V and 4 bases at J, with 8 bases between. The CDR3 has 13 amino acids. CDR3 residues: CASSLKGADTQYF. The CDR3 DNA reads as TGTGCCAGCAGCTTGAAGGGCGCAGATACGCAGTATTTT.